The 12 T cell receptor beta chains given below trace back to one sample, sequenced in a study of CD8 T cells in Susac syndrome. Random hexamers were used to reverse transcribe roughly 0.5 to 1 ug of RNA. Each CDR3 protein is one row after TCRdb ran MiXCR on the immunoSEQ multiplex PCR reads. The sample shows 150,000 to 200,000 distinct CDR3 sequences, approximately 94% of them seen only once. The sequenced sample was CD4+ T cells from PBMCs. These receptors all stem from a human donor with multiple sclerosis.

This clonotype was seen only once. The chain is built from TRBV15 and TRBJ2-2; possible D gene TRBD1, 6 bases. The germline CDR1 and CDR2 sequences are LNHNV and YYDKDF (reference sequence). The CDR3 totals 16 residues. Trimming left V 1 base short and J 0 bases short, with 9 bases between. In DNA form, the CDR3 reads TGTGCCACCAGCAGAGCCCGGGACACGAACACCGGGGAGCTGTTTTTT. It yields the protein CATSRARDTNTGELFF.

This clonotype was counted a single time. The rearrangement joins TRBV20-1 to TRBJ2-1, with D uncertain. This CDR3 comprises 16 residues. V was cut by 0 bases and J by 0 bases, with 12 bases left in between. CDR1 is DFQATT and CDR2 is SNEGSKA in the germline V gene (reference sequence). CDR3 sequence: CSARDAASSSYNEQFF. CDR3 sequence (DNA): TGCAGTGCTAGAGATGCGGCGTCTAGCTCCTACAATGAGCAGTTCTTC.

The chain recombines TRBV30 with TRBJ2-3, with 9 nucleotides matching TRBD1. Looked up from germline, CDR1 is GTSNPN and CDR2 is SVGIG (reference sequence). The CDR3 has 14 amino acids. Trimming removed 5 bases from V and 5 bases from J; junction bases left unmatched: 8. The CDR3 protein is CAWDRDRVQDTQYF. CDR3 DNA sequence: TGTGCCTGGGACCGGGACAGGGTCCAAGATACGCAGTATTTT.

V usage is TRBV9 and J usage is TRBJ2-5; TRBD2 matches at 12 bases. The CDR3 consists of 18 residues. J lost 0 bases, V lost 1 base, and 7 bases had no gene match. The germline CDR1 and CDR2 sequences are SGDLS and YYNGEE. The CDR3, as DNA: TGTGCCAGCAGCGTATGGACTAGCGGGACCGCGTACCAAGAGACCCAGTACTTC. Translating it yields CASSVWTSGTAYQETQYF.

The chain couples TRBV27 to TRBJ2-4; weak D call: TRBD2 (5 bases). CDR1 and CDR2 from the germline V gene are MNHEY and SMNVEV (reference sequence). The CDR3 sequence is 16 residues long. Trimming left V 3 bases short and J 1 base short, with 13 bases between. CDR3 amino acids: CASSLSTGFAKNIQYF. In DNA, the CDR3 is TGTGCCAGCAGTTTGTCGACGGGGTTCGCCAAAAACATTCAGTACTTC.

The chain links TRBV7-2 to TRBJ1-1, with 7 bases lining up with TRBD1. The V gene end was trimmed by 5 bases and the J gene end by 6 bases; junction bases not matched to a gene: 6. This CDR3 is built from 13 residues. Looked up from germline, CDR1 is SGHTA and CDR2 is FQGNSA. The CDR3 sequence is CASSPRGMAEAFF. In nucleotides, the CDR3 is TGTGCCAGCAGCCCCAGGGGGATGGCTGAAGCTTTCTTT.

The chain couples TRBV2 to TRBJ1-1; no reliable D call. CDR3 size: 13 residues. Looked up from germline, CDR1 is SNHLY and CDR2 is FYNNEI. V lost 7 bases, J lost 0 bases, and 9 bases lay in between. CDR3 sequence reads: CASTTYVNTEAFF. CDR3 in DNA: TGTGCCAGCACGACTTATGTGAACACTGAAGCTTTCTTT.

This clonotype occurred once. The chain combines TRBV2 with TRBJ1-2, with 7 bases fitting TRBD1. Germline V CDR1 and CDR2: SNHLY, FYNNEI. V trimming: 2 bases; J trimming: 6 bases; junction bases outside the gene matches: 0. This CDR3 is 12 amino acids long. The CDR3 coding sequence is TGTGCCAGCAGTGAACAGGGGGATGGCTACACCTTC. Protein sequence: CASSEQGDGYTF.

The chain couples TRBV28 to TRBJ1-4; no definite D call. CDR1 is MDHEN, CDR2 SYDVKM, per germline. This CDR3 has 14 residues. V was cut by 5 bases and J by 8 bases, with 15 bases left in between. CDR3 in amino acids: CASSPRAPSEKLFF. DNA of the CDR3: TGTGCCAGCAGTCCGAGGGCCCCGTCGGAAAAACTGTTTTTT.

V is TRBV5-4 and J is TRBJ2-4, with D possibly TRBD1 on 5 matching bases. Germline CDR1 SGHNT, CDR2 YYREEE (reference sequence). Trimming pared 1 base from V and 8 bases from J, leaving 16 bases between. CDR3 length: 15 residues. CDR3: CASSLYRTEKHIQYF. The CDR3 nucleotides are TGTGCCAGCAGCTTGTACAGGACGGAGAAGCACATTCAGTACTTC.

This chain links TRBV28 with TRBJ1-5; no reliable D call. The CDR3 loop spans 12 amino acids. The V end lost 7 bases, the J end lost 7 bases, and 11 bases lay between the germline ends. Germline assignment: CDR1 MDHEN and CDR2 SYDVKM. The CDR3 DNA sequence: TGTGCCAGCACCGGGGTGGGACAGCCCCAGCATTTT. This gives the protein CASTGVGQPQHF.

The rearrangement joins TRBV5-1 to TRBJ2-2, with D maybe TRBD1 (6 bases). Germline V CDR1 and CDR2: SGHRS, YFSETQ. Trimming cost V 1 base and J 0 bases, with 16 bases left between them. The CDR3 has 18 amino acids. The CDR3 sequence: CASSLSGGQFANTGELFF. CDR3 nucleotides: TGCGCCAGCAGCTTGTCAGGCGGACAGTTCGCGAACACCGGGGAGCTGTTTTTT.